These 6 T cell receptor beta chains share one sample of origin, sequenced in a study of blood T cell repertoires in COVID-19. The assay was immunoSEQ multiplex PCR, and TCRdb's table has in-frame clones only and misses some. The sample shows about 230,000 clones, approximately 87% of them seen only once. Sequencing was done on a sample of peripheral blood. The origin of the receptors is a woman in her seventies with active or convalescent COVID-19.

This chain joins TRBV6-2 or TRBV6-3 and TRBJ1-1; 7 positions match TRBD1. The junction had 7 bases not matched to a gene; V was cut back by 6 bases and J by 0 bases. CDR1 MNHEY and CDR2 SVGEGT come from the germline V gene. This CDR3 region has 15 residues. The CDR3 reads CASSAQGVMNTEAFF. The CDR3 nucleotides are TGTGCCAGCAGCGCGCAGGGGGTAATGAACACTGAAGCTTTCTTT.

This chain uses TRBV19 with TRBJ1-2; D uncertain. The germline CDR1 and CDR2 sequences are LNHDA and SQIVND (reference sequence). Between the trimmed V and J ends, which lost 1 base and 6 bases, there was a span of 12 bases. This CDR3 has 14 residues. CDR3 protein: CASSIANTPHGYTF. CDR3 sequence (DNA): TGTGCCAGTAGTATAGCAAACACCCCCCATGGCTACACCTTC.

The V and J genes are TRBV24-1 and TRBJ2-1, with D maybe TRBD1 (6 bases). The CDR3 has 16 amino acids. The V end was cut by 0 bases, the J end by 5 bases, with 13 bases between. Per the germline V gene, CDR1 is KGHDR and CDR2 is SFDVKD. This CDR3 is CATSDLGQGMDNEQFF. The CDR3 DNA reads as TGTGCCACCAGTGATTTGGGTCAGGGGATGGACAATGAGCAGTTCTTC.

This chain uses TRBV10-1 with TRBJ2-1, with TRBD2 matching over 10 bases. V lost 5 bases and J lost 3; bases outside the gene matches: 4. This CDR3 has 15 amino acids. Germline loops: CDR1 WNHNN, CDR2 SYGVQD (reference sequence). The CDR3 bases are TGCGCCAGCAGTCGCCTAGCGGGGGTCTACAATGAGCAGTTCTTC. It specifies CASSRLAGVYNEQFF.

The chain employs TRBV11-2 and TRBJ1-1, with a possible D match to TRBD1 (6 bases). The CDR3 runs to 12 residues. The ends were cut back, 8 bases at V and 0 bases at J, with 7 bases in the middle. Germline assignment: CDR1 SGHAT and CDR2 FQNNGV. The CDR3 region has the DNA TGTGCCAGCGGACAGTTGAACACTGAAGCTTTCTTT. It encodes CASGQLNTEAFF.

The table lists this clone with a few counts. This sequence joins TRBV6-5 and TRBJ2-7, with TRBD2 matching over 8 bases. With V trimmed by 5 bases and J by 5 bases, 11 bases remained unmatched. Germline CDR1 is MNHEY and CDR2 is SVGAGI. The CDR3 totals 15 residues. CDR3: CASSMSGSSGNEQYF. CDR3 sequence (DNA): TGTGCCAGCAGTATGAGCGGGAGCAGTGGCAACGAGCAGTACTTC.